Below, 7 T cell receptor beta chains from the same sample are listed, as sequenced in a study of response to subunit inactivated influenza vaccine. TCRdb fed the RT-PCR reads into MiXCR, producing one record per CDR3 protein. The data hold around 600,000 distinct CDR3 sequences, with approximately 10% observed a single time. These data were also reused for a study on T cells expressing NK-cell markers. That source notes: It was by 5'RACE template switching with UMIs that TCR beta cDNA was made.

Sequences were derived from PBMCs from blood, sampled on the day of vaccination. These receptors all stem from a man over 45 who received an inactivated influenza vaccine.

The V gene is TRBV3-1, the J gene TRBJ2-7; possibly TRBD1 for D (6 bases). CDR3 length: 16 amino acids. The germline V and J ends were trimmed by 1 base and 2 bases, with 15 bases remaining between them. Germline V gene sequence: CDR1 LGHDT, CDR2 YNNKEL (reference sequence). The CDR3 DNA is TGTGCCAGCAGCCAAGGAACGTACAGGGTCCCCTACGAGCAGTACTTC. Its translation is CASSQGTYRVPYEQYF.

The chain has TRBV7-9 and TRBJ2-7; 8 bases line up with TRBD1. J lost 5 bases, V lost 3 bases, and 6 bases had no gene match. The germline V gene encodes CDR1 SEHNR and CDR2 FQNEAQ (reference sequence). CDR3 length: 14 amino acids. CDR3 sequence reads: CASSFWTGSDEQYF. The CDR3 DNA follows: TGTGCCAGCAGCTTTTGGACAGGGAGCGACGAGCAGTACTTC.

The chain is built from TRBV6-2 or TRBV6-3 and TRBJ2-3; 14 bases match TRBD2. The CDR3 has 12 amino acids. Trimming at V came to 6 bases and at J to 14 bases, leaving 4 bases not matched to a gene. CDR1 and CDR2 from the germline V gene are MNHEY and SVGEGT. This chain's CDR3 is CASRGLAGVPYF. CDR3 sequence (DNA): TGTGCCAGCAGGGGACTAGCGGGGGTCCCGTATTTT.

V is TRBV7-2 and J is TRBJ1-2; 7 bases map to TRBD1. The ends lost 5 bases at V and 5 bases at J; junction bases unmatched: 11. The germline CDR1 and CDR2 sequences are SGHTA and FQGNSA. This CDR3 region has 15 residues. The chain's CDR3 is CASSPTGVGVYGYTF. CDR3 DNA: TGTGCCAGCAGCCCTACAGGGGTAGGGGTTTATGGCTACACCTTC.

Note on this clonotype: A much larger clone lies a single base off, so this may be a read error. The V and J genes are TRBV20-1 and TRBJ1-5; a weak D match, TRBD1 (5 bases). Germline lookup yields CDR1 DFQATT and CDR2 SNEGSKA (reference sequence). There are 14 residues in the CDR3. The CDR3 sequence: CSARPAGQIGPQLF. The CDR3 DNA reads TGCAGTGCTAGACCAGCGGGGCAAATCGGGCCCCAGCTTTTT.

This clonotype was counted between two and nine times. Written as DNA, the CDR3 is TGCGCCAGCAGCTACAATTACAGGGACCAAGAGACCCAGTACTTC. This gives the protein CASSYNYRDQETQYF. J is TRBJ2-5 and V is TRBV5-1, with D possibly TRBD1 on 6 matching bases. V was pared by 3 bases and J by 0 bases, with 12 bases between. The CDR3 loop spans 15 amino acids. Germline V gives CDR1 SGHRS, CDR2 YFSETQ.

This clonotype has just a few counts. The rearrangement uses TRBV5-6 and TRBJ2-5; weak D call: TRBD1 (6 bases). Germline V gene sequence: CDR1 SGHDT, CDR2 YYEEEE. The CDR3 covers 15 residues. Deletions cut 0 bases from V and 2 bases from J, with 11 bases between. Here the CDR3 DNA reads TGTGCCAGCAGCTTGGTGGTCCAGGGGCAAGAGACCCAGTACTTC. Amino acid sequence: CASSLVVQGQETQYF.